These 19 T cell receptor beta chains originate from one sample sequenced in a study of prognosis after radiotherapy for stage I lung cancer. Amplicons of TCR beta CDR3 were generated from genomic DNA by two-round multiplex PCR. The authors ran first-round PCR with primers specific to each TRBV and TRBJ gene. A single record per CDR3 protein comes from TCRdb applying MiXCR to the multiplex PCR reads. The table has 30,000 to 40,000 distinct CDR3 sequences, approximately 25% seen once. Sequencing used PBMCs, obtained before or after stereotactic body radiation therapy (not recorded which). All receptors come from a donor aged 50 or older with non-small cell lung cancer.

This clonotype occurred many times. The junction and the germline gene differ at one end; a read error may be behind it. The J gene is TRBJ2-1, the V gene TRBV5-1; no reliable D call. The CDR3 totals 14 residues. Per the germline V gene, CDR1 is SGHRS and CDR2 is YFSETQ. This CDR3 is CASSLDLRGNGQFF. Written as DNA, the CDR3 is TGCGCCAGCAGCTTGGATCTCCGTGGCAATGGGCAGTTCTTC.

This clonotype appeared many times. The V gene is TRBV12-3 or TRBV12-4, the J gene TRBJ2-7; D unclear. This CDR3 is built from 12 residues. V lost 1 base and J lost 6, with 7 bases in between. Here the CDR3 reads CASSLVGGEQYF. In nucleotides, the CDR3 is TGTGCCAGCAGTTTAGTGGGCGGCGAGCAGTACTTC.

With respect to this clonotype: This may be a read error: a much more frequent sequence differs by one nucleotide. J is TRBJ2-5 and V is TRBV6-2 or TRBV6-3; unclear D gene. The CDR3 loop spans 15 amino acids. CDR1 MNHEY and CDR2 SVGEGT come from the germline V gene. V dropped 0 bases and J dropped 2 bases, with 10 bases sitting between them. The CDR3 DNA follows: TGTGCCAGCAGTTACTCGTATTGGCGGCAAGAGACCCAGTACTTC. This sequence encodes CASSYSYWRQETQYF.

This clonotype was observed many times. A read error may account for a junction end that differs from germline. The J gene is TRBJ2-7, the V gene TRBV29-1; 7 positions match TRBD1. Germline V gene sequence: CDR1 SQVTM, CDR2 ANQGSEA. The CDR3 has 8 residues. This CDR3 is CSVDTGEF. The CDR3 DNA is TGCAGCGTTGATACAGGGGAGTTC.

Worth noting for this clonotype: A clone one base away is much larger, so this may be a read error. The chain links TRBV6-1 to TRBJ2-5; 10 nucleotides agree with TRBD2. CDR1 and CDR2 from the germline V gene are MNHNS and SASEGT. The CDR3 has 17 residues. Trimming at V came to 6 bases and at J to 5 bases, leaving 15 bases not matched to a gene. CDR3 nucleotide sequence: TGTGCCAGCAGCTCGGCCCAACTAGCGGGATCTTGGGAGACCCAGTACTTC. Amino acid sequence: CASSSAQLAGSWETQYF.

Note on this clonotype: The likely explanation is a read error, given a far larger clone one base away. The chain uses TRBV6-4 and TRBJ1-2; D not certain. Germline V lookup: CDR1 MRHNA, CDR2 SNTAGT. The CDR3 has 14 residues. V gave up 7 bases and J gave up 1 base, with 13 bases separating them. The CDR3 region has the DNA TGTGCCAGCATCCCACAGCAGAATAACTATGGCTACACCTTC. It yields the protein CASIPQQNNYGYTF.

This clonotype was seen many times. V usage is TRBV12-3 or TRBV12-4 and J usage is TRBJ2-2; 9 bases map to TRBD1. The CDR3 sequence is 15 residues long. V was pared by 7 bases and J by 5 bases, with 8 bases of the junction left unmatched. The CDR3 spells CASTLTGGLTGELFF. The CDR3 coding sequence is TGTGCCAGCACCTTAACAGGGGGCCTTACCGGGGAGCTGTTTTTT.

Concerning this clonotype: The limits of the CDR3 on the DNA are not certain, so only TCRdb's listed CDR3 is given. The CDR3 loop reads CASSSGWGAGANVLAF. The V and J genes are TRBV5-1 and TRBJ2-6; the table's D call, TRBD1, was not checked against the DNA. With termini counted, the CDR3 has 16 amino acids. From germline, CDR1 is SGHRS and CDR2 YFSETQ.

The table lists this clonotype with many counts. The J gene is TRBJ1-4, the V gene TRBV27; the D gene is possibly TRBD1 (5 bases). Germline V gives CDR1 MNHEY, CDR2 SMNVEV (reference sequence). The CDR3 totals 15 residues. The V gene lost 6 bases and the J gene lost 3 bases, with 14 bases spanning the gap. CDR3 DNA: TGTGCCAGCAGCAAGGGGTGGGCGGCTAATGAAAAACTGTTTTTT. This gives the protein CASSKGWAANEKLFF.

This clonotype was observed many times. The DNA of the CDR3 is TGTGCCAGCTCACCACAGACAACGTCTGTTGACGAGCAGTACTTC. This sequence encodes CASSPQTTSVDEQYF. This chain connects TRBV18 to TRBJ2-7; D call uncertain. The V gene's germline CDR1 is KGHSH and CDR2 LQKENI. V was trimmed by 1 base and J by 5 bases, leaving 15 bases between them. This CDR3 has 15 amino acids.

A word on this clonotype: An end of the junction does not agree with germline; a read error may underlie this. This chain uses TRBV20-1 with TRBJ2-7, with D perhaps assigned TRBD1 or TRBD2 (5 bases each). The CDR3 length is 13 residues. Looked up from germline, CDR1 is DFQATT and CDR2 is SNEGSKA (reference sequence). The CDR3 bases are TGCATTGCTACGGGACCCCCTGGAGCCGAGCAGTACTTC. As protein: CIATGPPGAEQYF.

Turning to this clonotype: A much larger clone differs from this one at a single base, so this may be a read error. The V gene is TRBV6-6, the J gene TRBJ1-5, with D possibly TRBD1 on 6 matching bases. Looked up from germline, CDR1 is MNHNY and CDR2 is SVGAGI (reference sequence). The V gene lost 0 bases and the J gene lost 6 bases, with 12 bases spanning the gap. This CDR3 has 15 residues. The CDR3 nucleotides are TGTGCCAGCAGTTACTCGACAGGTGCCGGTCAGCCCCAGCATTTT. It translates to CASSYSTGAGQPQHF.

The genes are TRBV6-5 and TRBJ2-7, with D possibly TRBD1 on 6 matching bases. V lost 2 bases and J lost 0, with 11 bases in between. The CDR3 loop spans 15 amino acids. Germline loops: CDR1 MNHEY, CDR2 SVGAGI. Here the CDR3 reads CASSYNWDTSYEQYF. In DNA, the CDR3 is TGTGCCAGCAGTTACAATTGGGACACCTCCTACGAGCAGTACTTC.

Ten or more counts support this clonotype. The rearrangement links TRBV7-9 to TRBJ2-1, with D hard to call. The germline V and J ends were trimmed by 3 bases and 7 bases, with 13 bases remaining between them. The CDR3 totals 14 residues. Germline V gene data show CDR1 as SEHNR and CDR2 as FQNEAQ (reference sequence). The CDR3 DNA reads as TGTGCCAGCAGCTTGGAAATGATCGGGAATGAGCAGTTCTTC. Translation gives CASSLEMIGNEQFF.

Comments on this clonotype: One base separates it from a far larger clone, so it is likely a read error. The chain recombines TRBV7-2 with TRBJ1-1; D ambiguous. V lost 7 bases, J lost 2 bases, and 14 bases lay in between. The CDR3 consists of 14 residues. Germline V gene sequence: CDR1 SGHTA, CDR2 FQGNSA. The CDR3 nucleotides are TGTGCCAGCATTCGTCGACCCCATAACACTGAAGCTTTCTTT. Protein sequence: CASIRRPHNTEAFF.

Notes on this clonotype: One end of the junction fails to match germline, which may point to a read error. The rearrangement joins TRBV5-1 to TRBJ1-6, with no clear D. CDR3 length: 15 residues. CDR1 and CDR2 (germline): SGHRS, YFSETQ. CDR3 region: CASSLGDLSNSPLQF. CDR3 bases: TGCGCCAGCAGCTTGGGTGATCTTTCCAATTCACCACTCCAATTT.

This clonotype was recorded at least ten times. The chain joins TRBV6-2 or TRBV6-3 to TRBJ2-3, with 7 bases lining up with TRBD1. Trimming cost V 4 bases and J 4 bases; bases outside gene matches: 5. Germline lookup yields CDR1 MNHEY and CDR2 SVGEGT. The CDR3 has 14 residues. The CDR3 loop reads CASSSSQGADTQYF. In DNA, the CDR3 is TGTGCCAGCAGTTCCAGCCAGGGGGCAGATACGCAGTATTTT.

The genes are TRBV6-1 and TRBJ2-7, with D possibly being TRBD1 (6 bases). Germline V gives CDR1 MNHNS, CDR2 SASEGT. This CDR3 spans 13 amino acids. V was clipped by 5 bases and J by 5 bases, with 13 bases between them. The CDR3 region has the DNA TGTGCCAGCAGTCCTACAGGGTTGGACGAGCAGTACTTC. It codes for CASSPTGLDEQYF.

In this sample, this clonotype turned up many times. The chain is built from TRBV20-1 and TRBJ2-1, with a possible D match to TRBD1 (6 bases). Deletions cut 7 bases from V and 5 bases from J, with 21 bases between. This CDR3 comprises 15 residues. Per the germline V gene, CDR1 is DFQATT and CDR2 is SNEGSKA (reference sequence). The CDR3 DNA reads TGCAGTGTAAAAAACGTCAGGGGCCTGCACAATGAGCAGTTCTTC. Amino acids: CSVKNVRGLHNEQFF.